These 10 T cell receptor beta chains share one sample of origin, sequenced in a study of blood T cells in healthy people across ages. Primed by a sample-barcoded 5' primer and a J-beta primer mix, a second PCR proceeded for roughly 7 to 12 cycles. In TCRdb, the 5' RACE reads were re-called with MiXCR into one record per CDR3 protein. The table includes 850,000 to 1,000,000 distinct CDR3 sequences, just over 50% detected once. The source material was blood. The receptors were gathered from a woman aged 60-70 years in good health.

The chain carries TRBV4-1 and TRBJ1-4; a weak D match, TRBD1 (6 bases). The CDR3 is 15 residues long. In germline, CDR1 is MGHRA, CDR2 YSYEKL. V was shortened by 5 bases and J by 14 bases, with 24 bases between the two germline ends. CDR3 residues: CASSDEAGAEGLLFF. In DNA form, the CDR3 reads TGCGCCAGCAGCGACGAAGCAGGGGCGGAAGGTCTGCTGTTTTTT.

This clonotype has a handful of counts. The chain recombines TRBV18 with TRBJ2-7; 11 bases fit TRBD2. Unmatched junction bases numbered 8, after V lost 3 bases and J lost 4 bases. Germline V CDR1 and CDR2: KGHSH, LQKENI. This CDR3 is built from 16 residues. The CDR3 DNA is TGTGCCAGCTCACCGGGAGTTGGGACTAGCGGTTACGAGCAGTACTTC. Protein: CASSPGVGTSGYEQYF.

The chain joins TRBV3-1 to TRBJ2-6; TRBD1 matches at 7 bases. The CDR3 contains 15 residues. J was trimmed by 4 bases and V by 5 bases; bases with no gene match: 5. The germline V gene has CDR1 LGHDT and CDR2 YNNKEL (reference sequence). CDR3 coding DNA: TGTGCCAGCAGCGCACAGGGGCGAGGGGCCAACGTCCTGACTTTC. Its translation: CASSAQGRGANVLTF.

V and J are TRBV14 and TRBJ2-3, with D possibly matching TRBD1 (5 bases). CDR1 and CDR2 from the germline V gene are SGHDN and FVKESK. The length of the CDR3 is 14 residues. V was trimmed by 2 bases and J by 1 base, leaving 7 bases between them. The CDR3 DNA is TGTGCCAGCAGCCAATTAGGGGGCACAGATACGCAGTATTTT. Its protein is CASSQLGGTDTQYF. The whole variable domain, filled in from reference TRBV14 and TRBJ2-3, reads EAGVTQFPSHSVIEKGQTVTLRCDPISGHDNLYWYRRVMGKEIKFLLHFVKESKQDESGMPNNRFLAERTGGTYSTLKVQPAELEDSGVYFCASSQLGGTDTQYFGPGTRLTVL.

On this clonotype: An end of the junction differs from the germline gene, which may be a read error. This sequence joins TRBV3-1 and TRBJ2-1, with D unclear. Germline V lookup: CDR1 LGHDT, CDR2 YNNKEL (reference sequence). The CDR3 is 13 residues long. As DNA, the CDR3 is TGTGCCGGCAGCCAACACCCAACGAGCGAGCAGTTCTTC. Its translation: CAGSQHPTSEQFF.

The genes are TRBV20-1 and TRBJ2-7, with 7 bases identical to TRBD2. The germline CDR1 and CDR2 sequences are DFQATT and SNEGSKA (reference sequence). CDR3 length: 15 residues. With V trimmed by 0 bases and J by 2 bases, 7 bases remained unmatched. The CDR3 sequence: CSARDRLADAYEQYF. The CDR3 nucleotides are TGCAGTGCTAGAGATCGGCTAGCGGATGCCTACGAGCAGTACTTC.

The chain is built from TRBV20-1 and TRBJ2-1; TRBD1 matches 8 bases. This CDR3 region has 16 residues. From germline, CDR1 is DFQATT and CDR2 SNEGSKA (reference sequence). Losses at the gene ends were 0 bases for V and 4 bases for J; bases not matched to a gene: 8. The CDR3 reads CSARDPDRAVYNEQFF. The CDR3 nucleotides are TGCAGTGCTAGAGATCCGGACAGGGCGGTATACAATGAGCAGTTCTTC.

This clonotype was observed a few times. CDR3 loop: CSVEGRGHNEQFF. The CDR3 DNA reads TGCAGCGTTGAAGGGCGGGGACACAATGAGCAGTTCTTC. This rearrangement joins TRBV29-1 to TRBJ2-1, with D maybe TRBD2 (6 bases). The CDR3 extends over 13 amino acids. The V end was cut by 1 base, the J end by 5 bases, with 9 bases between. In germline, CDR1 is SQVTM, CDR2 ANQGSEA.

The genes are TRBV6-2 or TRBV6-3 and TRBJ1-1; maybe TRBD1 (6 bases). CDR3 length: 14 residues. The germline V gene encodes CDR1 MNHEY and CDR2 SVGEGT. Trimming took off 5 bases at V and 1 base at J, with 11 bases between the two ends. The CDR3 sequence: CASSKEGGNTEAFF. CDR3 bases: TGTGCCAGCAGTAAGGAGGGGGGGAACACTGAAGCTTTCTTT.

This chain joins TRBV7-7 and TRBJ2-7, with a possible D match to TRBD2 (7 bases). V shed 2 bases and J shed 3 bases, with 14 bases lying between them. Germline V gives CDR1 SSHAT, CDR2 FNYEAQ (reference sequence). The CDR3 is 15 residues long. The CDR3: CASSLRAGHDYEQYF. CDR3 nucleotides: TGTGCCAGCAGCTTAAGAGCGGGACACGACTACGAGCAGTACTTC.